The 21 T cell receptor beta chains below come from one sample, sequenced in a study of T cells expressing NK-cell markers. After re-calling the 5' RACE reads, TCRdb lists one entry per CDR3 protein, DNA absent. Here the sample table reports 500,000 to 700,000 distinct CDR3 sequences. The sample consisted of blood T cells: a sorted CD56 or NKG2C T cell subset, CD4+ or CD8+ T cells, or bulk PBMC T cells (not recorded which). Receptors were obtained from a man between 18 and 35 years old in good health.

The V call is TRBV18, the J call TRBJ2-7; TCRdb names TRBD1, which stays unverified in the absence of DNA. This CDR3 is 14 amino acids long. Germline CDR1 and CDR2: KGHSH and LQKENI. The CDR3 protein is CASSPLGQFHEQYF.

The chain combines TRBV9 with TRBJ1-2; the D call from TCRdb, TRBD1, cannot be confirmed without DNA. The CDR3 extends over 14 amino acids. CDR1 is SGDLS and CDR2 is YYNGEE in the germline V gene. The CDR3 loop is CASSGQQGPYGYTF. The whole variable domain, remainder taken from reference TRBV9 and TRBJ1-2, is DSGVTQTPKHLITATGQRVTLRCSPRSGDLSVYWYQQSLDQGLQFLIQYYNGEERAKGNILERFSAQQFPDLHSELNLSSLELGDSALYFCASSGQQGPYGYTFGSGTRLTVV.

The chain employs TRBV24-1 and TRBJ2-7; without DNA, the TCRdb call of TRBD1 cannot be checked. Looked up from germline, CDR1 is KGHDR and CDR2 is SFDVKD. This CDR3 region has 16 residues. The CDR3 reads CATSASPGQGNYEQYF.

V gene TRBV29-1 combines with J gene TRBJ1-1; TCRdb's D call, TRBD1, is unchecked because there is no DNA. The CDR3 runs 14 residues. The germline V gene has CDR1 SQVTM and CDR2 ANQGSEA. The CDR3 loop reads CSAATGTGALGAFF.

The gene calls are TRBV12-3 or TRBV12-4 and TRBJ1-3; TCRdb returns TRBD1, unconfirmable since there is no DNA. The CDR3 sequence is 17 residues long. The CDR3 sequence is CASIRDPDLTSGNTIYF.

CDR3 residues: CSARPRLGKAEQFF. This chain uses TRBV20-1 with TRBJ2-1; absent DNA, TCRdb's TRBD1 call cannot be checked. Germline assignment: CDR1 DFQATT and CDR2 SNEGSKA (reference sequence). The length of the CDR3 is 14 residues.

The rearrangement uses TRBV7-8 and TRBJ2-7. Looked up from germline, CDR1 is SGHVS and CDR2 is FQNEAQ. The CDR3 has 17 residues. CDR3 sequence: CASSFPRFGSRTYEQYF. The whole variable domain, remainder taken from reference TRBV7-8 and TRBJ2-7, is GAGVSQSPRYKVAKRGQDVALRCDPISGHVSLFWYQQALGQGPEFLTYFQNEAQLDKSGLPSDRFFAERPEGSVSTLKIQRTQQEDSAVYLCASSFPRFGSRTYEQYFGPGTRLTVT.

V gene TRBV7-2 combines with J gene TRBJ2-5. Germline CDR1 and CDR2: SGHTA and FQGNSA. CDR3 length equals 13 residues. CDR3 amino acids: CASSFAGQETQYF.

V usage is TRBV12-3 or TRBV12-4 and J usage is TRBJ2-7; the TRBD2 assignment by TCRdb is unverifiable without DNA. This CDR3 spans 13 amino acids. The CDR3 reads CASRAAGLHEQYF.

The rearrangement links TRBV19 to TRBJ2-3; TCRdb calls TRBD1, which cannot be checked without DNA. The germline V gene encodes CDR1 LNHDA and CDR2 SQIVND (reference sequence). CDR3 length equals 15 residues. CDR3 residues: CASTTGTASTDTQYF.

The genes are TRBV6-2 or TRBV6-3 and TRBJ2-1; TCRdb's D call, TRBD2, is unchecked because there is no DNA. CDR3 length equals 15 residues. Germline V CDR1 and CDR2: MNHEY, SVGEGT. The CDR3 reads CASSLPAGVTHEQFF.

V is TRBV11-2 and J is TRBJ1-1; the TCRdb D gene call, TRBD1, has no DNA to confirm it. Germline loops: CDR1 SGHAT, CDR2 FQNNGV. The CDR3 covers 16 residues. The CDR3 sequence is CASSEPGAATNTEAFF.

The chain joins TRBV12-3 or TRBV12-4 to TRBJ2-1; the TCRdb call, TRBD2, lacks DNA for checking. The CDR3 totals 16 residues. This chain's CDR3 is CASTSSGNPTYNEQFF.

This chain connects TRBV20-1 to TRBJ2-7; checking the TCRdb D call of TRBD2 is not possible without DNA. CDR3 length: 15 residues. Per germline, CDR1 DFQATT and CDR2 SNEGSKA (reference sequence). The CDR3 protein is CSAYRLAGVDDEQYF.

The chain links TRBV20-1 to TRBJ2-5; TCRdb's assignment of TRBD2 cannot be checked, as there is no DNA. CDR3 length: 15 amino acids. Germline values: CDR1 DFQATT, CDR2 SNEGSKA (reference sequence). Here the CDR3 reads CSADLGGRAVETQYF.

The gene calls are TRBV12-3 or TRBV12-4 and TRBJ1-2. The CDR3 is made up of 12 amino acids. The CDR3 sequence is CASSPQLYGYTF.

The V call is TRBV20-1, the J call TRBJ2-7; there is no DNA to check the TCRdb D call of TRBD2. This CDR3 has 14 amino acids. Germline CDR1 is DFQATT and CDR2 is SNEGSKA (reference sequence). The CDR3: CSAFLAGDVYEQYF.

V is TRBV4-2 and J is TRBJ1-2; absent DNA, TCRdb's TRBD1 call cannot be checked. The length of the CDR3 is 15 residues. CDR1 is LGHNA and CDR2 is YNFKEQ in the germline V gene. The CDR3 protein is CASSQAPGMSYGYTF.

V usage is TRBV24-1 and J usage is TRBJ1-5; there is no DNA to check the TCRdb D call of TRBD1. The CDR3 has 15 residues. Germline assignment: CDR1 KGHDR and CDR2 SFDVKD. CDR3 residues: CATSDYRELDQPQHF.

V is TRBV6-1 and J is TRBJ1-4; TCRdb reports TRBD1, a call that lacks DNA to check it against. Germline CDR1 MNHNS, CDR2 SASEGT. The CDR3 totals 14 residues. CDR3 region: CASSPWDRGEKLFF.

The V call is TRBV6-5, the J call TRBJ2-7; TCRdb indicates TRBD1, and absent DNA this call remains unverified. Germline CDR1 is MNHEY and CDR2 is SVGAGI. There are 16 residues in the CDR3. The CDR3 loop is CASSYSLGALTYEQYF.